The 23 T cell receptor beta chains given below trace back to one sample, sequenced in a study of identical twins. Each CDR3 protein is one row after TCRdb ran MiXCR on the 5' RACE reads. The sample holds approximately 600,000 distinct CDR3 sequences, about 7% seen once. The sample also formed part of further work on yellow fever vaccine responses in identical twins.

The source material was PBMCs. The receptors here all came from a woman aged 18-35 years in good health.

This clonotype was observed a few times. V and J are TRBV20-1 and TRBJ1-1; D remains ambiguous. Germline assignment: CDR1 DFQATT and CDR2 SNEGSKA (reference sequence). Trimming cost V 2 bases and J 2 bases, with 12 bases left between them. This CDR3 region has 14 residues. The DNA of the CDR3 is TGCAGTGCTAGACACGGCGATCTTAACACTGAAGCTTTCTTT. Its protein product is CSARHGDLNTEAFF.

This clonotype has only a few counts. The chain joins TRBV5-1 to TRBJ2-3; D remains unclear. V gave up 4 bases and J gave up 0 bases, with 3 bases separating them. CDR3 length: 12 residues. The germline V gene encodes CDR1 SGHRS and CDR2 YFSETQ. CDR3 loop: CASSISTDTQYF. CDR3 nucleotide sequence: TGCGCCAGCAGCATCAGCACAGATACGCAGTATTTT.

The chain employs TRBV6-1 and TRBJ1-3; 9 nucleotides align to TRBD1. Germline V gene data show CDR1 as MNHNS and CDR2 as SASEGT. CDR3 size: 18 residues. The V segment lost 4 bases and the J segment 1 base; nucleotides outside the gene matches: 11. CDR3 DNA: TGTGCCAGCAGTGCACCCCGGAGGGACAGGGTGTCTGGAAACACCATATATTTT. Translated, it gives CASSAPRRDRVSGNTIYF.

Only a few counts were recorded for this clonotype. The V gene is TRBV6-2 or TRBV6-3, the J gene TRBJ2-5; D is perhaps TRBD1 or TRBD2 (5 bases each). This CDR3 is built from 12 residues. V was trimmed by 4 bases and J by 4 bases, leaving 7 bases between them. Germline V gene sequence: CDR1 MNHEY, CDR2 SVGEGT. CDR3 DNA: TGTGCCAGCAGTTGGGACGGAGAGACCCAGTACTTC. Its translation: CASSWDGETQYF.

This clonotype has ten or more counts. The chain carries TRBV4-1 and TRBJ2-7; 14 nucleotides align to TRBD2. The CDR3 loop spans 17 amino acids. CDR1 is MGHRA and CDR2 is YSYEKL in the germline V gene. The junction had 6 bases not matched to a gene; V was cut back by 3 bases and J by 2 bases. The CDR3 nucleotides read TGCGCCAGCAGCCAGGGGACTAGCGGGAGTAGGGCCTACGAGCAGTACTTC. It codes for CASSQGTSGSRAYEQYF.

This clonotype has at least ten counts. This chain joins TRBV3-1 and TRBJ2-3; 10 bases map to TRBD1. Germline trimming cut 4 bases from V and 4 bases from J; bases unmatched to any gene: 5. From germline, CDR1 is LGHDT and CDR2 YNNKEL (reference sequence). This CDR3 comprises 15 residues. This chain's CDR3 is CASSRGTGVADTQYF. As DNA, the CDR3 is TGTGCCAGCAGCCGGGGGACAGGGGTTGCAGATACGCAGTATTTT.

In this sample, this clonotype turned up many times. The V and J genes are TRBV6-5 and TRBJ2-7, with a tentative D call TRBD2 (6 bases). The CDR3 loop spans 16 amino acids. From germline, CDR1 is MNHEY and CDR2 SVGAGI. Trimming shortened V by 0 bases and J by 4 bases, and 16 bases separated the two germline ends. The DNA of the CDR3 is TGTGCCAGCAGTTACTCTTGGGGGGAGGTTCATTACGAGCAGTACTTC. It translates to CASSYSWGEVHYEQYF.

A note on this clonotype: Since a much larger clone is just one base distant, this may be a read error. V gene TRBV18 combines with J gene TRBJ2-7; the D gene could be TRBD1 or TRBD2 (5 bases each). This CDR3 is built from 14 residues. In germline, CDR1 is KGHSH, CDR2 LQKENI. Here the CDR3 DNA reads TGTGCCAGCTCCCTCGGGGCTGTCAAAGACGAGGAGTACTTC. Protein product: CASSLGAVKDEEYF.

V and J are TRBV5-1 and TRBJ1-2; perhaps TRBD1 as D (5 bases). The CDR3 is 13 residues long. V lost 0 bases and J lost 8, with 11 bases in between. In germline, CDR1 is SGHRS, CDR2 YFSETQ. The CDR3 reads CASSLAGASGYTF. The DNA of the CDR3 is TGCGCCAGCAGCTTGGCCGGGGCTTCGGGCTACACCTTC.

This clonotype appeared many times. The chain joins TRBV12-3 or TRBV12-4 to TRBJ1-3; no firm D call. V lost 6 bases and J 0 bases, leaving 6 bases between the germline ends. The CDR3 runs 13 residues. CDR3 sequence reads: CASRDPSGNTIYF. The CDR3 coding sequence is TGTGCCAGCAGGGACCCCTCTGGAAACACCATATATTTT.

The rearrangement joins TRBV3-1 to TRBJ1-5; 8 nucleotides align to TRBD1. Germline trimming cut 0 bases from V and 2 bases from J; bases unmatched to any gene: 0. The CDR3 extends over 15 amino acids. Germline V CDR1 and CDR2: LGHDT, YNNKEL (reference sequence). This CDR3 reads CASSQDRGRNQPQHF. DNA of the CDR3: TGTGCCAGCAGCCAAGACAGGGGGCGCAATCAGCCCCAGCATTTT.

In the case of this clonotype: The junction departs from germline at one end; a sequencing error may be responsible. The rearrangement uses TRBV27 and TRBJ2-5; a possible D gene is TRBD1 (6 bases). Germline V gene data show CDR1 as MNHEY and CDR2 as SMNVEV (reference sequence). The CDR3 has 14 residues. DNA for the CDR3: TGTGCCACCAGTTTATCAGGGGTCGGGGAGACCCAGTACTTC. It codes for CATSLSGVGETQYF.

This clonotype was picked up a small number of times. The V call is TRBV11-2, the J call TRBJ2-1; D ambiguous. CDR1 and CDR2 (germline): SGHAT, FQNNGV. The CDR3 covers 14 residues. With 4 bases removed from V and 4 bases from J, the gap between germline ends came to 11 bases. CDR3 in DNA: TGTGCCAGCAGCTCGACACGCCAATACAATGAGCAGTTCTTC. It yields the protein CASSSTRQYNEQFF.

The genes are TRBV9 and TRBJ2-2, with 10 bases aligning to TRBD2. The germline V gene encodes CDR1 SGDLS and CDR2 YYNGEE. V trimming: 0 bases; J trimming: 6 bases; junction bases outside the gene matches: 5. CDR3 length equals 16 residues. The CDR3 region has the DNA TGTGCCAGCAGCGTAGCTAGCGGGAGTATCTCCGGGGAGCTGTTTTTT. Its translation: CASSVASGSISGELFF.

A few counts support this clonotype. The chain is built from TRBV20-1 and TRBJ2-7; 10 bases line up with TRBD1. Germline V lookup: CDR1 DFQATT, CDR2 SNEGSKA (reference sequence). Trimming cost V 3 bases and J 5 bases; bases outside gene matches: 10. The CDR3 contains 15 residues. CDR3 bases: TGCAGTGCTAGGGGACCGGGACAGGGGTCTCACGAGCAGTACTTC. This encodes CSARGPGQGSHEQYF.

There are many counts of this clonotype. The chain combines TRBV3-1 with TRBJ2-1; no firm D call. The length of the CDR3 is 12 residues. Trimming took off 0 bases at V and 9 bases at J, with 6 bases between the two ends. CDR1 and CDR2 from the germline V gene are LGHDT and YNNKEL (reference sequence). The CDR3 loop is CASSQEGGEQFF. The CDR3 bases are TGTGCCAGCAGCCAAGAGGGCGGTGAGCAGTTCTTC.

This clonotype was observed a handful of times. This chain connects TRBV6-5 to TRBJ2-5; TRBD2 agrees at 7 bases. The CDR3 is 15 residues long. The trim removed 3 bases at V and 6 bases at J, leaving 10 bases unmatched. In germline, CDR1 is MNHEY, CDR2 SVGAGI. The CDR3 is CASSYGAGAAQTQYF. In DNA, the CDR3 is TGTGCCAGCAGTTATGGGGCGGGAGCCGCCCAGACCCAGTACTTC.

DNA for the CDR3: TGCAGCGTCGGGACACACACCGGGGAGCTGTTTTTT. The encoded protein is CSVGTHTGELFF. This sequence joins TRBV29-1 and TRBJ2-2, with D perhaps TRBD1 (6 bases). The length of the CDR3 is 12 residues. V shed 6 bases and J shed 3 bases, with 8 bases lying between them. Germline-derived CDR1 and CDR2 are SQVTM and ANQGSEA.

This clonotype was found a few times. The chain couples TRBV5-1 to TRBJ2-5; D possibly corresponds to TRBD1 (6 bases). The CDR3 is 15 amino acids. V was trimmed by 0 bases and J by 1 base, leaving 10 bases between them. CDR1 and CDR2 (germline): SGHRS, YFSETQ. This CDR3 is CASSLAPTGQETQYF. CDR3 coding DNA: TGCGCCAGCAGCTTGGCCCCGACAGGCCAAGAGACCCAGTACTTC. The variable domain in full, with the rest retrieved from reference TRBV5-1 and TRBJ2-5, is KAGVTQTPRYLIKTRGQQVTLSCSPISGHRSVSWYQQTPGQGLQFLFEYFSETQRNKGNFPGRFSGRQFSNSRSEMNVSTLELGDSALYLCASSLAPTGQETQYFGPGTRLLVL.

In this sample, this clonotype turned up once. The chain couples TRBV12-3 or TRBV12-4 to TRBJ1-1, with 8 nucleotides matching TRBD1. This CDR3 spans 15 amino acids. Trimming at V came to 2 bases and at J to 4 bases, leaving 6 bases not matched to a gene. The chain's CDR3 is CASSLKSGGGTEAFF. The CDR3 DNA is TGTGCCAGCAGTTTAAAGTCAGGGGGCGGCACTGAAGCTTTCTTT.

This clonotype appeared a few times. The chain employs TRBV11-1 and TRBJ2-3; maybe TRBD2 (6 bases). V dropped 4 bases and J dropped 0 bases, with 20 bases sitting between them. The CDR3 spans 18 residues. Germline CDR1 SGHAT, CDR2 FQDESV (reference sequence). CDR3 DNA sequence: TGTGCCAGCAGCTATAGCGGCCGACGGTACTCTAGCACAGATACGCAGTATTTT. Amino acids: CASSYSGRRYSSTDTQYF.

V and J are TRBV3-1 and TRBJ1-5; D ambiguous. The CDR3 runs to 14 residues. V was trimmed by 1 base and J by 6 bases, leaving 10 bases between them. The V gene's germline CDR1 is LGHDT and CDR2 YNNKEL (reference sequence). The CDR3 is CASSQAVDGQPQHF. CDR3 bases: TGTGCCAGCAGCCAAGCGGTGGATGGTCAGCCCCAGCATTTT.

V is TRBV12-3 or TRBV12-4 and J is TRBJ2-6, with 8 positions matching TRBD1. The trim removed 4 bases at V and 3 bases at J, leaving 11 bases unmatched. The CDR3 is made up of 18 amino acids. CDR3 DNA: TGTGCCAGCAGTTCAGACAGGGGCCGACCGTTTGGGGCCAACGTCCTGACTTTC. As protein: CASSSDRGRPFGANVLTF.